The clone carrying this T cell receptor (beta chain) has ten or more counts. This specimen belongs to a study of regulatory T cells in long-lasting Graves disease. From germline, CDR1 is MNHEY and CDR2 SMNVEV (reference sequence). The CDR3 has 13 residues. V dropped 6 bases and J dropped 2 bases, with 11 bases sitting between them. The authors built TCR beta libraries using iRepertoire HTBI primers and Arm-PCR of CDR3 regions. TCRdb reprocessed the multiplex PCR reads via MiXCR and lists one record per CDR3 protein. The table shows 500,000 or so distinct CDR3 sequences, with around 15% occurring only once. Specified time point: newly diagnosed GD, antithyroid drugs for less than 3 months. The authors made the TCR library using RNA they extracted from PBMCs. These sequences were also reported in another study, on T cells in Graves' hyperthyroidism and ophthalmopathy.

This clonotype was sampled from a woman aged 40-60 years with Graves disease. Sequencing was performed on peripheral blood mononuclear cells (PBMCs), taken at new diagnosis, from a patient treated with antithyroid drugs. This chain connects TRBV27 to TRBJ2-7, with D possibly being TRBD1 (6 bases). In nucleotides, the CDR3 is TGTGCCAGCAGGTCCAGGGGCCCCTACGAGCAGTACTTC. Amino acid sequence: CASRSRGPYEQYF.